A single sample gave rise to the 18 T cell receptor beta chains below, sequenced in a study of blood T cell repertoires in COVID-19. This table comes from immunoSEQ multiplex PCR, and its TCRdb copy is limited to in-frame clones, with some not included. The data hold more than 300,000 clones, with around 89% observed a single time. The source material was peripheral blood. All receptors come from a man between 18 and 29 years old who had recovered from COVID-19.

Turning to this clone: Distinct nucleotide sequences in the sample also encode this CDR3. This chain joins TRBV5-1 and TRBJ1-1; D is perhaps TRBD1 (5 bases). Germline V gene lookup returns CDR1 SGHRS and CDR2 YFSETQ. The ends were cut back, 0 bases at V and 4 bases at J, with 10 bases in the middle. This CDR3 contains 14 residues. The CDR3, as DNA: TGCGCCAGCAGCTTGGTTCAGGGAGGCACTGAAGCTTTCTTT. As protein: CASSLVQGGTEAFF.

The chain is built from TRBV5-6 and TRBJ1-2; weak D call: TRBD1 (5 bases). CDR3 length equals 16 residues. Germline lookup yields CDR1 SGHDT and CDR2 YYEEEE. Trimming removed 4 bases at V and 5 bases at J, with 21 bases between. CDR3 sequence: CASSPTGGGLGYGYTF. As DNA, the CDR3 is TGTGCCAGCAGCCCAACGGGGGGGGGACTTGGATATGGCTACACCTTC. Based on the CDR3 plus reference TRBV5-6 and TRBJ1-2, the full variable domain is DAGVTQSPTHLIKTRGQQVTLRCSPKSGHDTVSWYQQALGQGPQFIFQYYEEEERQRGNFPDRFSGHQFPNYSSELNVNALLLGDSALYLCASSPTGGGLGYGYTFGSGTRLTVV.

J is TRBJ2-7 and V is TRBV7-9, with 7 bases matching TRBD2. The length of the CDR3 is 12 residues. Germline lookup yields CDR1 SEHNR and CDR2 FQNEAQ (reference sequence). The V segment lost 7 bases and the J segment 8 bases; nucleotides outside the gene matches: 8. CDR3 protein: CASTTREGQQYF. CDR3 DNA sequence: TGTGCCAGCACCACAAGGGAGGGCCAGCAGTACTTC. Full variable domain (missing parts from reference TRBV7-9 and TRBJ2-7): DTGVSQNPRHKITKRGQNVTFRCDPISEHNRLYWYRQTLGQGPEFLTYFQNEAQLEKSRLLSDRFSAERPKGSFSTLEIQRTEQGDSAMYLCASTTREGQQYFGPGTRLTVT.

In DNA, the CDR3 is TGCGCCAGCAGCGGGAGTCCTAGCTCCTACAATGAGCAGTTCTTC. Its protein is CASSGSPSSYNEQFF. The chain couples TRBV10-1 to TRBJ2-1, with D tentatively TRBD2 (6 bases). The CDR3 runs 15 residues. Looked up from germline, CDR1 is WNHNN and CDR2 is SYGVQD (reference sequence). Trimming removed 6 bases from V and 0 bases from J, with 12 bases in between.

The CDR3 reads CASSLRTANTYNEQFF. The CDR3 nucleotides are TGTGCCAGCAGCCTGCGGACAGCCAATACCTACAATGAGCAGTTCTTC. The chain employs TRBV7-6 and TRBJ2-1; D perhaps matches TRBD1 (6 bases). Trimming shortened V by 5 bases and J by 2 bases, and 16 bases separated the two germline ends. Per germline, CDR1 SGHVS and CDR2 FNYEAQ. The CDR3 has 16 residues.

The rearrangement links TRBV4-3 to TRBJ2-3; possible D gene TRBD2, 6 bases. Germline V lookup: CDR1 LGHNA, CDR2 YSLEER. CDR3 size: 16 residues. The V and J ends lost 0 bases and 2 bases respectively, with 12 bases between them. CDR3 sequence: CASSQDTSGSTDTQYF. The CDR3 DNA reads TGCGCCAGCAGCCAAGATACCAGCGGGTCCACAGATACGCAGTATTTT.

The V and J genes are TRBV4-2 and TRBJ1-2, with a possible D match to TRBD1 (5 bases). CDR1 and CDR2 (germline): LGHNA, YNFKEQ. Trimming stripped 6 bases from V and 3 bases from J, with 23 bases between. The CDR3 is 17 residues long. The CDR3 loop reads CASSLTLKGIHDYGYTF. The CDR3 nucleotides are TGTGCCAGCAGTCTTACTCTAAAGGGGATCCATGACTATGGCTACACCTTC.

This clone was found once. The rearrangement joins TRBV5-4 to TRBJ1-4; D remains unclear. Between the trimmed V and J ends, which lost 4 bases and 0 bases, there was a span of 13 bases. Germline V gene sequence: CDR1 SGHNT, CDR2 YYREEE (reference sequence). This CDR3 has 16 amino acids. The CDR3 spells CASSTKSDATNEKLFF. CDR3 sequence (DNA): TGTGCCAGCAGCACAAAATCAGATGCAACTAATGAAAAACTGTTTTTT. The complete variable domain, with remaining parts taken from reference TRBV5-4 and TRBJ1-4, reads ETGVTQSPTHLIKTRGQQVTLRCSSQSGHNTVSWYQQALGQGPQFIFQYYREEENGRGNFPPRFSGLQFPNYSSELNVNALELDDSALYLCASSTKSDATNEKLFFGSGTQLSVL.

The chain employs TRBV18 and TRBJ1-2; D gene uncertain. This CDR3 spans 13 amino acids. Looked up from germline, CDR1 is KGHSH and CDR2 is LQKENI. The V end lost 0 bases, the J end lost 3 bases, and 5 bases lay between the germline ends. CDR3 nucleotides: TGTGCCAGCTCACCACCGGAGGACTATGGCTACACCTTC. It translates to CASSPPEDYGYTF.

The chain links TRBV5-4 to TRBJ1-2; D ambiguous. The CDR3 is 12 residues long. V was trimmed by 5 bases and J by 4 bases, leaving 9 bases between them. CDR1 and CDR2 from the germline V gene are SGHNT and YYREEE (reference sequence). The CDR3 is CASSFDTYGYTF. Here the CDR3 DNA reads TGTGCCAGCAGTTTCGACACCTATGGCTACACCTTC.

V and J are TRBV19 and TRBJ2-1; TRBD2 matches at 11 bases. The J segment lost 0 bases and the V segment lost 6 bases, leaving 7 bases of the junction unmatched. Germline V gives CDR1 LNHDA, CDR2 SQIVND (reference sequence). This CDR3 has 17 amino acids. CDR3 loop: CASSTSGGLSSYNEQFF. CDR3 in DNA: TGTGCCAGTAGCACTAGCGGGGGACTTAGCTCCTACAATGAGCAGTTCTTC.

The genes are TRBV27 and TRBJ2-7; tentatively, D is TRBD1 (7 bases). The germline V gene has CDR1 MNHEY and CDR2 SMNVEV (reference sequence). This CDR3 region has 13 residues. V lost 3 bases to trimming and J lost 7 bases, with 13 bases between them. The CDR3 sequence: CASSFSGGREQYF. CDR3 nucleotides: TGTGCCAGCAGTTTTTCAGGGGGGAGGGAGCAGTACTTC.

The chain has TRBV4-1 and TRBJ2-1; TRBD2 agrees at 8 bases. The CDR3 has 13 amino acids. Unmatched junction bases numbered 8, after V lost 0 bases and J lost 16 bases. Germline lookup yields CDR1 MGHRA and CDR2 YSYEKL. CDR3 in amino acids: CASSQDSGGDGFF. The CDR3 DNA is TGCGCCAGCAGCCAAGATTCGGGGGGGGACGGATTCTTC.

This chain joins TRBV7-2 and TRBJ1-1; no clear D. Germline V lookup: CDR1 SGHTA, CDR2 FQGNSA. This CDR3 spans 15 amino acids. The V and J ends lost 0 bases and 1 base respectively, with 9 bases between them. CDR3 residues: CASSLAATPNTEAFF. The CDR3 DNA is TGTGCCAGCAGCTTAGCGGCGACACCGAACACTGAAGCTTTCTTT. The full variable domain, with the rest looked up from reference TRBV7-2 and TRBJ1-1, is GAGVSQSPSNKVTEKGKDVELRCDPISGHTALYWYRQSLGQGLEFLIYFQGNSAPDKSGLPSDRFSAERTGGSVSTLTIQRTQQEDSAVYLCASSLAATPNTEAFFGQGTRLTVV.

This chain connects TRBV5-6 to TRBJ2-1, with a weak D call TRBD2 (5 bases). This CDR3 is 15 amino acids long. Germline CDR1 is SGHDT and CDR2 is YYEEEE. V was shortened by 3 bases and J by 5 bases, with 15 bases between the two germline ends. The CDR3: CASSSGVGWNNEQFF. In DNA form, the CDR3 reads TGTGCCAGCAGCTCCGGGGTGGGCTGGAACAATGAGCAGTTCTTC.

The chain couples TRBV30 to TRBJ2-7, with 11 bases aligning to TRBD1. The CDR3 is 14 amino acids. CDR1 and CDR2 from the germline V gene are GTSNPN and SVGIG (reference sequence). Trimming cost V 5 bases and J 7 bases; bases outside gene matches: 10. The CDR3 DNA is TGTGCCTGGGCCTCCGGACAGGGGGCAAGTGAGCAGTACTTC. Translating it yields CAWASGQGASEQYF.

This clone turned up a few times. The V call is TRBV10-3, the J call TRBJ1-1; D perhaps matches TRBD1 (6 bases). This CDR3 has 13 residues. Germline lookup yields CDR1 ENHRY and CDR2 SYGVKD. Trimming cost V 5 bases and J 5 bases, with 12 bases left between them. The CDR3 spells CAISTQGDTEAFF. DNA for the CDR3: TGTGCCATCAGTACACAGGGTGATACTGAAGCTTTCTTT.

CDR3 coding DNA: TGCGCCAGCAGCTTAGGAGGCTCATCCCCCACTGAAGCTTTCTTT. Amino acid sequence: CASSLGGSSPTEAFF. The gene calls are TRBV5-1 and TRBJ1-1; no reliable D call. This CDR3 is 15 amino acids long. Germline-derived CDR1 and CDR2 are SGHRS and YFSETQ. Trimming cost V 2 bases and J 4 bases, with 15 bases left between them.